Sequencing of this T cell receptor beta chain was carried out in a study of T cell repertoires in cytomegalovirus infection. Study context: Public TCR beta signatures provided an indication of both CMV infection and a matching HLA type.

Findings of the study overall: Summed public TCR beta family frequency identified CMV carriers bearing the relevant HLA. HLA-C-restricted CMV clonotypes gave the most frequent clonotype in two of eight donors.

The CDR3 consists of 17 residues. Germline-derived CDR1 and CDR2 are SSHAT and FNYEAQ (reference sequence). One entry per CDR3 protein, called by TCRdb with MiXCR from the reads. The table lists nearly 650,000 distinct CDR3 sequences, roughly 26% of them singletons, with 7% to 9% in the top ten. A note on this clonotype: Its antigen is currently unknown. A read error may produce the germline difference seen at one junction end.

V gene TRBV7-7 combines with J gene TRBJ1-3, with unresolved D. The clonotype was recovered from a human donor in good health (CMV status not recorded). Some clones in this sample may be carry-over from other donors' samples. Sequencing used CD8+ T cells from PBMCs. The CDR3 bases are TGTGCTAGCAGCTTATCCCCCGGGATTTTTCCTGGAAACACCATATATTTT. This encodes CASSLSPGIFPGNTIYF.